A selection of T cell receptor beta chains follows, all from one sample in a study of blood T cell repertoires in COVID-19. Clones were read by immunoSEQ multiplex PCR, and TCRdb kept only the in-frame ones, dropping some. The data contain around 200,000 clones, around 80% of them singletons. The source material was peripheral blood. Receptors originate from a woman aged 70-85 years with COVID-19, enrolled during active disease. The CDR3 runs from the conserved cysteine through the conserved F or W. Each record gives: clone size, J gene, D gene, V gene, CDR3 DNA, CDR3 protein. A D gene is named only where the DNA matches it firmly. Part of the rows lack a size; the others show once, few, many or a class for expanded clones.

.,TRBJ2-1,TRBD1,TRBV19,TGTGCCAGTAGTGTCGGGACAGGGAATGAGCAGTTCTTC,CASSVGTGNEQFF
.,TRBJ2-5,TRBD1,TRBV7-6,TGTGCCAGCAGCTTAGGGACAGGGGCGGGGGAGACCCAGTACTTC,CASSLGTGAGETQYF
.,TRBJ1-6,TRBD1,TRBV4-2,TGTGCCAGCAGCCAAGAGGGGGTGGCAGGGGGAAGCTCCTATAATTCACCCCTCCACTTT,CASSQEGVAGGSSYNSPLHF
.,TRBJ1-1,.,TRBV12-3/TRBV12-4,TGTGCCAGCAGTAAACAGGGTGAAGCTTTCTTT,CASSKQGEAFF
.,TRBJ2-1,.,TRBV15,TGTGCCACCGGGAGAGGGGGGGGCATCGATGAGCAGTTCTTC,CATGRGGGIDEQFF
once,TRBJ1-2,.,TRBV7-8,TGTGCCAGCAGCGAAATAGGGGGTCGGAACTATGGCTACACCTTC,CASSEIGGRNYGYTF
.,TRBJ2-2,TRBD1,TRBV6-5,TGTGCCAGCAGGGTACAGGGGGCCGGGGAGCTGTTTTTT,CASRVQGAGELFF
.,TRBJ1-2,.,TRBV15,TGTGCCACCAGCTCCCGCCCCCGAGCTGATGGCTACACCTTC,CATSSRPRADGYTF
.,TRBJ1-2,.,TRBV10-3,TGTGCCACTCTCTCAACAGTTAACTATGGCTACACCTTC,CATLSTVNYGYTF
many,TRBJ2-2,TRBD1,TRBV18,TGTGCCAGCTCACGGCTGACAGGGACAAAGACCGGGGAGCTGTTTTTT,CASSRLTGTKTGELFF
.,TRBJ2-5,TRBD1,TRBV7-9,TGTGCCAGCAGCCGAACACAGGGGCAGTGGACCCAGTACTTC,CASSRTQGQWTQYF
few,TRBJ1-3,.,TRBV6-5,TGTGCCAGCAGTTACGGGGCCCCCAAGGCCGGAAACACCATATATTTT,CASSYGAPKAGNTIYF
.,TRBJ1-1,.,TRBV3-1/TRBV3-2,TGTGCCAGCAGTCGGCGGACAGCGAACACTGAAGCTTTCTTT,CASSRRTANTEAFF
.,TRBJ2-5,TRBD2,TRBV5-5,TGTGCCAGCAGCTTCCCTAGCGGGGAGACCCAGTACTTC,CASSFPSGETQYF
.,TRBJ2-5,.,TRBV2,TGTGCCAGCAGTGAAGCCGACAGCCAAGAGACCCAGTACTTC,CASSEADSQETQYF
.,TRBJ1-3,.,TRBV7-3,TGTGCCAGCAGCCGATCAGCTGGAAACACCATATATTTT,CASSRSAGNTIYF
.,TRBJ2-1,.,TRBV5-1,TGCGCCAGCAGCCCAATCGGGGGTACATACTACAATGAGCAGTTCTTC,CASSPIGGTYYNEQFF
.,TRBJ2-7,.,TRBV6-5,TGTGCCAGCTCGCCGGTCTCCTACGAGCAGTACTTC,CASSPVSYEQYF
few,TRBJ1-1,.,TRBV5-6,TGTGCCAGCAGCGCATCACGGTACACTGAAGCTTTCTTT,CASSASRYTEAFF
few,TRBJ1-6,.,TRBV9,TGTGCCAGCAGCGCGACAGAATATAATTCACCCCTCCACTTT,CASSATEYNSPLHF
.,TRBJ2-5,.,TRBV5-1,TGCGCCAGCAGCTTGTTCGCGGGGGAGACCCAGTACTTC,CASSLFAGETQYF
.,TRBJ2-5,TRBD2,TRBV4-2,TGTGCCAGCAGCCAAGGTTTCGCGGGAGGACAAGAGACCCAGTACTTC,CASSQGFAGGQETQYF
.,TRBJ2-3,TRBD2,TRBV30,TGTGCTTCGACTAGCGGAGGGTTCACAGATACGCAGTATTTT,CASTSGGFTDTQYF